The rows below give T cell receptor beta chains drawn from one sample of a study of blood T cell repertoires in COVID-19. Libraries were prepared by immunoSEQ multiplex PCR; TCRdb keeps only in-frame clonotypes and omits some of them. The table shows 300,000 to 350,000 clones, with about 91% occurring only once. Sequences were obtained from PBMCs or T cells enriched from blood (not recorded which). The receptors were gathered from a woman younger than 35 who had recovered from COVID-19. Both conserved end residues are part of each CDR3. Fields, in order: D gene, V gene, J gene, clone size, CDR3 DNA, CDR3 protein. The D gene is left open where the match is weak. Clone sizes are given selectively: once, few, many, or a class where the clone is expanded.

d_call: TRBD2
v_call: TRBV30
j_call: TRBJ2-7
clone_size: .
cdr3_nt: TGTGCGGGAGGGGACTCATCCTACGAGCAGTACTTC
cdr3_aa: CAGGDSSYEQYF

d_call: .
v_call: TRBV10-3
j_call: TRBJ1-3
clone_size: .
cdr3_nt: TGTGCCACACAATCATCTGGAAACACCATATATTTT
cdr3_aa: CATQSSGNTIYF

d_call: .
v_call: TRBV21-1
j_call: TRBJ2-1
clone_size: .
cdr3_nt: TGTGCCAGCAGCTCTCGGCCTGCAGGCTACTTAGACAATGAGCAGTTCTTC
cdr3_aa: CASSSRPAGYLDNEQFF

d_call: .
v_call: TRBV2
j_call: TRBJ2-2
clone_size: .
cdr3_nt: TGTGCCAGCAGTGCTACAGGGTCCGGGGAGCTGTTTTTT
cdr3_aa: CASSATGSGELFF

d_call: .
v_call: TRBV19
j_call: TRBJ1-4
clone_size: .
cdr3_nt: TGTGCCAGTAGTATTTCCAGGGATGAATATGAAAAACTGTTTTTT
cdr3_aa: CASSISRDEYEKLFF

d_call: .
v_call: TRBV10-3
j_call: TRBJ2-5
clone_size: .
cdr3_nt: TGTGCCATCAGCAACAGGGGGGGACTACAAGAGACCCAGTACTTC
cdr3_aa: CAISNRGGLQETQYF

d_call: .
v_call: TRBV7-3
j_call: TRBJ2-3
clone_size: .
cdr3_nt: TGTGCCAGCAGCTTAGGTGGGCACTCCACAGATACGCAGTATTTT
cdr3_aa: CASSLGGHSTDTQYF

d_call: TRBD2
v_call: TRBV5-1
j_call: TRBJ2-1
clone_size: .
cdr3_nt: TGCGCCAGCAGCGGGTCGGGAGGGCCCTACAATGAGCAGTTCTTC
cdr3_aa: CASSGSGGPYNEQFF

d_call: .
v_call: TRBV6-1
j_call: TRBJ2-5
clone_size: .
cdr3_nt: TGTGCCAGCAGTGAGCCCAGGCGTCCCCAGTACTTC
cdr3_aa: CASSEPRRPQYF

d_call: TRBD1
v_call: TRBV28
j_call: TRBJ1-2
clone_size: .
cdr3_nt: TGTGCCAGCAGCCTCCCGACAGGGCTCGCTAACTATGGCTACACCTTC
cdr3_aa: CASSLPTGLANYGYTF

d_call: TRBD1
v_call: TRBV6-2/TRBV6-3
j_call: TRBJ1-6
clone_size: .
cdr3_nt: TGTGCCAGCAGTAGAGGACAGGGGGATACCAATTCACCCCTCCACTTT
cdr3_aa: CASSRGQGDTNSPLHF

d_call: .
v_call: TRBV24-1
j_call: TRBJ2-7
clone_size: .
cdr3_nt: TGTGCCACCAGTGATAGCCGGGTCCTACCCATAAGCGAGCAGTACTTC
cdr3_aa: CATSDSRVLPISEQYF

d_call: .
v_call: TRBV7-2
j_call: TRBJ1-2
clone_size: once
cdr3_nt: TGTGCCAGCAGCGTCCAGGAGGTTTACACCTTC
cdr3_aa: CASSVQEVYTF

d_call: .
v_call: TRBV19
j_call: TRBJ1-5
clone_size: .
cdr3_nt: TGTGCCAGTGCCTCAAGGGAGGATCAGCCCCAGCATTTT
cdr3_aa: CASASREDQPQHF

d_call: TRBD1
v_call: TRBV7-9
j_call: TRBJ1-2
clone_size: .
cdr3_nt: TGTGCCAGCAGCGTAACCGGGACAGGAAAGGGCTACACCTTC
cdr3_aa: CASSVTGTGKGYTF

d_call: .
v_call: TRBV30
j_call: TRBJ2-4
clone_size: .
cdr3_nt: TGTGCCTGGAGTGAAGAATCGAGGGGGAACATTCAGTACTTC
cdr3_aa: CAWSEESRGNIQYF

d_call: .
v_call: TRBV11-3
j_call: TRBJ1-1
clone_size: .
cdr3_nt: TGTGCCAGCAGCTGGGAGGGGAACACTGAAGCTTTCTTT
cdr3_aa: CASSWEGNTEAFF

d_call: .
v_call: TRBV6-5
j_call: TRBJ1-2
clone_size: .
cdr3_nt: TGTGCCAGCAGCAACGGGGGATTGTATGGCTACACCTTC
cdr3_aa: CASSNGGLYGYTF

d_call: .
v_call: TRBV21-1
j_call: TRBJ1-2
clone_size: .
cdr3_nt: TGTGCCAGCAGCAAAGCCCCCTTCCGGGGCTACACCTTC
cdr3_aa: CASSKAPFRGYTF

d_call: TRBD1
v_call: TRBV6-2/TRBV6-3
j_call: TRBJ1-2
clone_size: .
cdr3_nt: TGTGCCAGCAGTCGCATCCGGGACAGGGATTCGGACACCTTC
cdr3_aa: CASSRIRDRDSDTF

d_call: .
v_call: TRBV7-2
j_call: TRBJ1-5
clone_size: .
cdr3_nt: TGTGCCAGCAGCTTAGTGGGGAGCGCGAGTCAGCCCCAGCATTTT
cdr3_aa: CASSLVGSASQPQHF

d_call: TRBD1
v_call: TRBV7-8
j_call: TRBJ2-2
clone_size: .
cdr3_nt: TGTGCCAGCAGCCCGAAGAGACAGGGCTCCACCGGGGAGCTGTTTTTT
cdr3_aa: CASSPKRQGSTGELFF

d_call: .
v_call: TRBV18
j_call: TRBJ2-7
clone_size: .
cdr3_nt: TGTGCCAGCTCATCCCAGTACGAGCAGTACTTC
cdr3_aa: CASSSQYEQYF

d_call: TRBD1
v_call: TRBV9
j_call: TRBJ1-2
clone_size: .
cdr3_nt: TGTGCCAGCAGCCGGGACAGGAGCTATGGCTACACCTTC
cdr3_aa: CASSRDRSYGYTF

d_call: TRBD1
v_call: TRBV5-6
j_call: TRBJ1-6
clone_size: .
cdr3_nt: TGTGCCAGCAGCTTGGACAGGGGGAAGAATTCACCCCTCCACTTT
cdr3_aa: CASSLDRGKNSPLHF

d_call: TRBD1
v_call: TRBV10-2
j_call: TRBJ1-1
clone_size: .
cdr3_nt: TGCGCCAGCAGTGGCCGGGACAGGGAGGCTGAAGCTTTCTTT
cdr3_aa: CASSGRDREAEAFF

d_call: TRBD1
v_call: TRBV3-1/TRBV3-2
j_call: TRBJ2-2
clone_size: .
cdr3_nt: TGTGCCAGCAGCCAAGTCCCGGGACAGGGGTGGGACACCGGGGAGCTGTTTTTT
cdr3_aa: CASSQVPGQGWDTGELFF

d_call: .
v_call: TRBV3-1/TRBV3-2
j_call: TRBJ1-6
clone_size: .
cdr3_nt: TGTGCCAGCAGTCGAGGACAGTTAACTAATTCACCCCTCCACTTT
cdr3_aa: CASSRGQLTNSPLHF

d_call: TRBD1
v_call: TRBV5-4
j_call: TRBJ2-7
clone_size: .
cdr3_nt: TGTGCCAGCAGCCTTTCCGGGACAGGGACCCTCAGATACGAGCAGTACTTC
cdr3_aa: CASSLSGTGTLRYEQYF

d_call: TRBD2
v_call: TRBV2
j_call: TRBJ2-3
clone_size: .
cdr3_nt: TGTGCCAGCAAGCGGGGGATAAGCACAGATACGCAGTATTTT
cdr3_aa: CASKRGISTDTQYF

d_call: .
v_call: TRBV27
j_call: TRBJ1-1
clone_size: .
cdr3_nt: TGTGCCAGCATGTTAAGGAGGGGTGAAGCTTTCTTT
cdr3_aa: CASMLRRGEAFF

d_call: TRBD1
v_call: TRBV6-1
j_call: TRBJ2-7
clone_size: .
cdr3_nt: TGTGCCAGCAGTGACCGGACAGGCCTCCCCTACGAGCAGTACTTC
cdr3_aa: CASSDRTGLPYEQYF

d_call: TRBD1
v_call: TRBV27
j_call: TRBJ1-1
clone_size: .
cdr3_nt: TGTGCCAGCAGTACCAGACAGGGCGCGAACACTGAAGCTTTCTTT
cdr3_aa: CASSTRQGANTEAFF

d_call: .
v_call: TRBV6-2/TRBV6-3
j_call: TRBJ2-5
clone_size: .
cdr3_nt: TGTGCCAGCAGTTATATGGGGGCCGTTTTACAGACCCAGTACTTC
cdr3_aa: CASSYMGAVLQTQYF

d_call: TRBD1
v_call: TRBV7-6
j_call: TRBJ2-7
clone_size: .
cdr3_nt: TGTGCCAGCAGCCCTACGACAGGGAGACACGAGCAGTACTTC
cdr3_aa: CASSPTTGRHEQYF

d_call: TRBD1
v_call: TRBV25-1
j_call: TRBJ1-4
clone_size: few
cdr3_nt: TGTGCCAGCAGTGAATACACAGGGGGGATACGGGAAAAACTGTTTTTT
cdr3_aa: CASSEYTGGIREKLFF

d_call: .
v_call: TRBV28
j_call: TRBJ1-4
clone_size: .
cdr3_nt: TGTGCCAGCAGTTTAGCTGGGAGGGGTGAAAAACTGTTTTTT
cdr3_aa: CASSLAGRGEKLFF

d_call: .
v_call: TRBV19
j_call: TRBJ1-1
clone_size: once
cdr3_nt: TGTGCCAGTAGTATCTCGGACAGCTACACTGAAGCTTTCTTT
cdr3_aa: CASSISDSYTEAFF

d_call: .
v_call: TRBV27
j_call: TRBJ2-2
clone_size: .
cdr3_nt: TGTGCCAGCAGTTTCACGGGGGGGGAGCTGTTTTTT
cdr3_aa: CASSFTGGELFF

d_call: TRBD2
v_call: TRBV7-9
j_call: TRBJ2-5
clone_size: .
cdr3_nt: TGTGCCAGCAGCTTAGGACTAGCGGGAGAGACCCAGTACTTC
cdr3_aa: CASSLGLAGETQYF

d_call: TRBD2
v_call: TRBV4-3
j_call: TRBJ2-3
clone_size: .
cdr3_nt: TGCGCCAGCAGCCTTGGGAGGGCAATTCGAGATACGCAGTATTTT
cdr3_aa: CASSLGRAIRDTQYF

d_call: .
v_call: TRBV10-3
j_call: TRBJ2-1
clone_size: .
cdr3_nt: TGTGCCATCAGCCGGGACACCACCTACAATGAGCAGTTCTTC
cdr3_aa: CAISRDTTYNEQFF

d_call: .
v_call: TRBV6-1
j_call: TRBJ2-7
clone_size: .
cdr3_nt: TGTGCCAGCAGTGAAACCAGGGTACCCTACGAGCAGTACTTC
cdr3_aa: CASSETRVPYEQYF

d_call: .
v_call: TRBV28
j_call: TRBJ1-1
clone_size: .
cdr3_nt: TGTGCCAGCAGCCGAGGCGGCCGTAACACTGAAGCTTTCTTT
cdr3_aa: CASSRGGRNTEAFF

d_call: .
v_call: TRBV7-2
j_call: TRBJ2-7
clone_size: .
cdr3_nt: TGTGCCAGCAGCCCAAAGGGGACACCCTTCTACGAGCAGTACTTC
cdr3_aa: CASSPKGTPFYEQYF

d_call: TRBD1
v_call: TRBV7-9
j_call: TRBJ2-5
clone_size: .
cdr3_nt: TGTGCCAGCAGCCGTTCAAAAACAGGGGTCCAAGAGACCCAGTACTTC
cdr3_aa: CASSRSKTGVQETQYF

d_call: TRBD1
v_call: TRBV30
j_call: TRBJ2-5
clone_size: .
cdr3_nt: TGTGCCTGGGAAACAGGGGGTTTGGAGACCCAGTACTTC
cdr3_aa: CAWETGGLETQYF

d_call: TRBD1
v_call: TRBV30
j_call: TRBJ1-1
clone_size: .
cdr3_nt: TGTGCCTGGAGTAATGGACAGGGGAACACTGAAGCTTTCTTT
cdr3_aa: CAWSNGQGNTEAFF

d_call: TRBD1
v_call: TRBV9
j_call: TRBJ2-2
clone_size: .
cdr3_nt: TGTGCCAGCAGCGATCGACAGGGACCCGACACCGGGGAGCTGTTTTTT
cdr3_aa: CASSDRQGPDTGELFF

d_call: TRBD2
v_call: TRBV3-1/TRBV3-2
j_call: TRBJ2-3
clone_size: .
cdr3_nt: TGTGCCAGCAGACGGGACTATCGCACTAGCACAGATACGCAGTATTTT
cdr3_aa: CASRRDYRTSTDTQYF

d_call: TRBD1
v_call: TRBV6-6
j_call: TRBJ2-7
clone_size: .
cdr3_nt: TGTGCCAGCAGTGACAGGGTCTACTCCTACGAGCAGTACTTC
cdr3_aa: CASSDRVYSYEQYF

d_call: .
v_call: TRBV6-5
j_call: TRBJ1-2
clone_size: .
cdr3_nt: TGTGCCAGCAGTTACCTTGGCAGGGAAAATGGCTACACCTTC
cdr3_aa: CASSYLGRENGYTF

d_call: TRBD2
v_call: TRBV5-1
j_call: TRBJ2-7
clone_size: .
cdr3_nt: TGCGCCAGCAGCTTGGAGGCTAGCGGGGGGGCCGAAGAGCAGTACTTC
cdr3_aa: CASSLEASGGAEEQYF

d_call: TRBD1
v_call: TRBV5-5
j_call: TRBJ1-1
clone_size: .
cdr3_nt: TGTGCCAGCAGCTGGACAGGGGTCGCTGAAGCTTTCTTT
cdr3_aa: CASSWTGVAEAFF